This entry features one T cell receptor beta chain sequence. Per the original methods: Reference gene primer amplification yielded estimated nucleated cell counts. TCRdb keeps only in-frame clones here, not all; method: immunoSEQ multiplex PCR. Clone size and V and J calls were adopted from that table, with D and trimming inferred from the DNA. The sample lists roughly 250,000 clones; over 70% were seen once. This specimen belongs to a study of blood T cell repertoires in COVID-19. Study as a whole: The United States, Italy and Spain provided the acute and convalescent COVID-19 samples. From T cells, B-cell-depleted T cells, or PBMCs came the material, which was cDNA or gDNA.

CDR3 size: 16 residues. The germline V and J ends were trimmed by 0 bases and 1 base, with 12 bases remaining between them. Germline V gene lookup returns CDR1 MNHNY and CDR2 SVGAGI (reference sequence). The material sequenced was peripheral blood. The rearrangement joins TRBV6-6 to TRBJ1-2; D is perhaps TRBD1 (6 bases). The receptor was isolated from a human donor in a cohort sampled during active COVID-19. Written as DNA, the CDR3 is TGTGCCAGCAGTTACTCGAAGTCAGGGGTTAACTATGGCTACACCTTC. It yields the protein CASSYSKSGVNYGYTF.